This T cell receptor (beta chain) was sequenced for a study of T cell responses to AZD1222 COVID-19 vaccine. Broader study findings: Nearly half of the spike-specific TCRs reportedly recognize variant regions that carry no mutations. Sampling that yielded the repertoires occurred only after the peak T cell response.

Turning to this clone: Its target is unknown.

TCRdb keeps only in-frame clones here, not all; method: immunoSEQ multiplex PCR. Here the sample spans about 180,000 clones, 88% being singletons. The germline V gene encodes CDR1 MNHEY and CDR2 SVGAGI. The CDR3 extends over 14 amino acids. The V gene lost 2 bases and the J gene lost 0 bases, with 8 bases spanning the gap. The sample here was peripheral blood, taken on day 0 of AZD1222 vaccination. The rearrangement uses TRBV6-5 and TRBJ2-7, with D possibly being TRBD2 (5 bases). This TCR came from an adult in good health. CDR3 loop: CASSYAGLSYEQYF. Here the CDR3 DNA reads TGTGCCAGCAGTTACGCGGGTCTCTCCTACGAGCAGTACTTC.